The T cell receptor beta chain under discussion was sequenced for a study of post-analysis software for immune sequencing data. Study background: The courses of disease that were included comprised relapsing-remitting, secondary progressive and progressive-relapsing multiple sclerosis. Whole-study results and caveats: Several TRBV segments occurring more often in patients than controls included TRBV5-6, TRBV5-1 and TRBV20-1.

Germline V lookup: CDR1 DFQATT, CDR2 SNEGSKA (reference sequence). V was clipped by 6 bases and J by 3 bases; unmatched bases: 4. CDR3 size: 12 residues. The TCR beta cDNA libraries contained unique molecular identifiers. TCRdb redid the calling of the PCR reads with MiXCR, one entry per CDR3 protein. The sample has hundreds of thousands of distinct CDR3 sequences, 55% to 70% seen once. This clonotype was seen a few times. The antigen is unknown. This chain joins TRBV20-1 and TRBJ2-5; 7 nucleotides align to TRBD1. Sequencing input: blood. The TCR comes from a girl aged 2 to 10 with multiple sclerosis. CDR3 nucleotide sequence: TGCAGTGCCCGACAGGGAAAAGAGACCCAGTACTTC. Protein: CSARQGKETQYF.